A selection of T cell receptor beta chains follows, all from one sample in a study of CD8 T cells in Susac syndrome. TCRdb passed the immunoSEQ multiplex PCR reads through MiXCR, listing each CDR3 protein once. The sample consists of 120,000 to 150,000 distinct CDR3 sequences, approximately 93% of them appearing once. The sample consisted of CD4+ T cells from PBMCs. Receptor source: a human donor in good health. Each CDR3 is given with its conserved first and last residue. The D gene is left open where the match is weak. A clone size is listed for some rows: how often the clone was seen (once, few, many), or a class if it is expanded.

D gene,J gene,clone size,V gene,CDR3 protein,CDR3 DNA
TRBD2,TRBJ2-3,.,TRBV9,CASSVGASGSGTDTQYF,TGTGCCAGCAGCGTCGGGGCTAGCGGGAGTGGGACAGATACGCAGTATTTT
TRBD1,TRBJ2-5,.,TRBV20-1,CSARGDRGRPDQETQYF,TGCAGTGCTAGAGGCGACAGGGGGCGACCGGACCAAGAGACCCAGTACTTC
TRBD1,TRBJ2-5,.,TRBV10-2,CASRRGLQETQYF,TGCGCCAGCAGGAGGGGGCTCCAAGAGACCCAGTACTTC
.,TRBJ1-5,.,TRBV28,CASSRVRLISNQPQHF,TGTGCCAGCAGTCGGGTCCGACTGATTAGCAATCAGCCCCAGCATTTT
.,TRBJ1-5,.,TRBV4-1,CASSQVDMGFSNQPQHF,TGCGCCAGCAGCCAGGTTGACATGGGGTTTAGCAATCAGCCCCAGCATTTT
.,TRBJ2-1,.,TRBV20-1,CSAPRTASSYNEQFF,TGCAGTGCTCCAAGGACAGCGAGCTCCTACAATGAGCAGTTCTTC
.,TRBJ2-7,.,TRBV6-1,CASRADSLQQYF,TGTGCCAGCAGGGCGGACAGCCTTCAGCAGTACTTC
.,TRBJ1-5,.,TRBV12-3/TRBV12-4,CASTWQSNQPQHF,TGTGCCAGCACGTGGCAAAGCAATCAGCCCCAGCATTTT
.,TRBJ1-5,.,TRBV30,CAWSPGLSNQPQHF,TGTGCCTGGAGTCCGGGACTGAGCAATCAGCCCCAGCATTTT
TRBD1,TRBJ1-5,.,TRBV30,CAWSVSGTGVQPQHF,TGTGCCTGGAGTGTATCCGGGACAGGGGTTCAGCCCCAGCATTTT
TRBD2,TRBJ2-1,.,TRBV20-1,CSAILREGYNEQFF,TGCAGTGCTATCTTGCGGGAGGGTTACAATGAGCAGTTCTTC
.,TRBJ2-1,.,TRBV23-1,CASSHALRVEGCYNEQFF,TGCGCCAGCAGTCACGCCCTTCGGGTAGAGGGCTGCTACAATGAGCAGTTCTTC
TRBD2,TRBJ2-1,.,TRBV5-6,CASSATSGRGDEQFF,TGTGCCAGCAGCGCCACTAGCGGGAGAGGGGATGAGCAGTTCTTC
TRBD2,TRBJ2-7,.,TRBV20-1,CSAILLAGGEQYF,TGCAGTGCCATCCTGCTAGCGGGAGGCGAGCAGTACTTC
.,TRBJ2-3,.,TRBV14,CASSQASSHSQYF,TGTGCCAGCAGCCAGGCTAGTAGTCATTCGCAGTATTTT
TRBD1,TRBJ2-2,.,TRBV9,CASSTDRAELFF,TGTGCCAGCAGCACTGACAGGGCAGAGCTGTTTTTT
TRBD2,TRBJ2-1,.,TRBV20-1,CSARDPRVIAGVIEQFF,TGCAGTGCTAGAGACCCTAGGGTGATAGCGGGAGTTATTGAGCAGTTCTTC
.,TRBJ1-1,.,TRBV20-1,CSARDDRPNTEAFF,TGCAGTGCTAGAGATGACAGACCGAACACTGAAGCTTTCTTT
.,TRBJ2-7,.,TRBV19,CASSSVGESYEQYF,TGTGCCAGTAGTTCCGTTGGGGAATCCTACGAGCAGTACTTC
.,TRBJ1-4,.,TRBV30,CAWSEVTNEKLFF,TGTGCCTGGAGTGAAGTGACTAATGAAAAACTGTTTTTT
.,TRBJ2-1,.,TRBV9,CASSGSLNEQFF,TGTGCCAGCAGCGGCTCGCTCAATGAGCAGTTCTTC
TRBD1,TRBJ2-4,.,TRBV29-1,CSVEDRQGAHTRALAKNIQYF,TGCAGCGTTGAAGATCGCCAGGGGGCCCATACCCGGGCCTTAGCCAAAAACATTCAGTACTTC
TRBD1,TRBJ2-5,.,TRBV7-9,CASSSTDREETQYF,TGTGCCAGCAGCAGTACCGACAGGGAGGAGACCCAGTACTTC
.,TRBJ2-7,.,TRBV6-6,CASSYVRDRAYEQYF,TGTGCCAGCAGTTACGTGAGAGATAGAGCCTACGAGCAGTACTTC
TRBD2,TRBJ2-3,.,TRBV30,CAWSAVSGRDTQYF,TGTGCCTGGAGTGCAGTTAGCGGGAGGGATACGCAGTATTTT
TRBD2,TRBJ2-5,.,TRBV11-2,CASSSSGPGGQETQYF,TGTGCCAGCAGCAGCAGCGGCCCGGGAGGCCAAGAGACCCAGTACTTC
TRBD2,TRBJ2-7,.,TRBV5-1,CASSTGTSGLFSYEQYF,TGCGCCAGCAGCACGGGGACTAGCGGGCTTTTCTCCTACGAGCAGTACTTC
TRBD2,TRBJ2-1,.,TRBV20-1,CSLWTSGSNIDNEQFF,TGCAGTCTATGGACTAGCGGGAGCAATATCGACAATGAGCAGTTCTTC
.,TRBJ2-5,.,TRBV14,CASSQGTGPETQYF,TGTGCCAGCAGCCAAGGTACAGGGCCAGAGACCCAGTACTTC
.,TRBJ1-1,.,TRBV25-1,CASSEWENTEAFF,TGTGCCAGCAGTGAATGGGAGAACACTGAAGCTTTCTTT
TRBD1,TRBJ2-7,.,TRBV4-1,CASSPTQGSRNEQYF,TGCGCCAGCAGCCCCACACAGGGGTCAAGGAACGAGCAGTACTTC
.,TRBJ2-4,.,TRBV11-2,CASSLGDQNIQYF,TGTGCCAGCAGCTTAGGGGACCAAAACATTCAGTACTTC
.,TRBJ2-1,.,TRBV3-1,CASSQDRAREQFF,TGTGCCAGCAGCCAAGATCGGGCTAGGGAGCAGTTCTTC
TRBD1,TRBJ2-2,.,TRBV7-3,CASSPGGLPGELFF,TGTGCCAGCAGCCCAGGGGGCCTTCCCGGGGAGCTGTTTTTT
TRBD1,TRBJ1-1,.,TRBV19,CASSTGTGVMNTEAFF,TGTGCCAGTAGTACCGGGACAGGGGTCATGAACACTGAAGCTTTCTTT
.,TRBJ1-2,.,TRBV3-1,CASSRGSMGLNYGYTF,TGTGCCAGCAGCCGGGGTTCTATGGGACTGAACTATGGCTACACCTTC
.,TRBJ2-5,.,TRBV2,CASSKGDGEETQYF,TGTGCCAGCAGTAAGGGGGATGGGGAAGAGACCCAGTACTTC
TRBD2,TRBJ2-7,.,TRBV6-1,CASCTLSGSTYEQYF,TGTGCCAGCTGCACATTGAGCGGGAGTACGTACGAGCAGTACTTC
TRBD2,TRBJ2-5,.,TRBV27,CASSLSRQAGETQYF,TGTGCCAGCAGTTTATCCCGACAAGCGGGGGAGACCCAGTACTTC
TRBD1,TRBJ1-2,.,TRBV19,CASSLTGESGYTF,TGTGCCAGTAGTCTAACAGGGGAGAGTGGCTACACCTTC
TRBD1,TRBJ1-2,.,TRBV4-1,CASRRPGQGAQGYTF,TGCGCCAGCAGGCGACCGGGACAGGGGGCACAAGGCTACACCTTC
.,TRBJ2-1,.,TRBV11-2,CASSQYREILQFF,TGTGCCAGCAGCCAATATCGGGAGATTTTGCAGTTCTTC
TRBD2,TRBJ2-1,once,TRBV7-9,CASSFRPGLALLNEQFF,TGTGCCAGCAGCTTCCGTCCGGGACTAGCGCTTTTAAATGAGCAGTTCTTC
.,TRBJ1-1,once,TRBV6-5,CASSYRSGWGTEAFF,TGTGCCAGCAGTTACCGTTCTGGGTGGGGCACTGAAGCTTTCTTT
.,TRBJ2-1,.,TRBV19,CATVPHNEQFF,TGTGCCACAGTCCCTCACAATGAGCAGTTCTTC
.,TRBJ1-1,.,TRBV30,CAWMVGRSTEAFF,TGTGCCTGGATGGTAGGGAGGAGCACTGAAGCTTTCTTT
.,TRBJ2-1,.,TRBV12-5,CASGPGQQSYNEQFF,TGTGCTAGTGGCCCCGGACAGCAATCCTACAATGAGCAGTTCTTC
.,TRBJ1-1,.,TRBV7-2,CASSSFRSSAEAFF,TGTGCCAGCAGCTCCTTCCGTTCCTCGGCTGAAGCTTTCTTT
.,TRBJ1-1,once,TRBV27,CASSSVRVAEAFF,TGTGCCAGCAGTTCAGTCAGGGTTGCTGAAGCTTTCTTT
TRBD1,TRBJ2-4,.,TRBV6-2/TRBV6-3,CASASGGSKNIQYF,TGTGCCAGCGCTTCAGGGGGATCCAAAAACATTCAGTACTTC
TRBD1,TRBJ2-5,.,TRBV5-1,CASRTTGGETQYF,TGCGCCAGCAGAACTACAGGGGGAGAGACCCAGTACTTC
.,TRBJ2-7,.,TRBV30,CAWSVRSLKRTNF,TGTGCCTGGAGTGTACGTAGTTTAAAGAGGACTAACTTC
.,TRBJ2-3,.,TRBV30,CAWTENTDTQYF,TGTGCCTGGACTGAAAACACAGATACGCAGTATTTT
.,TRBJ2-7,.,TRBV29-1,CSGERTAYEQYF,TGCAGCGGGGAAAGAACGGCCTACGAGCAGTACTTC